This TCR beta chain stems from a study of human T cells and chemical hapten exposure. Per the germline V gene, CDR1 is DFQATT and CDR2 is SNEGSKA (reference sequence). V was clipped by 1 base and J by 6 bases, with 12 bases between them. The CDR3 loop spans 14 amino acids. This clonotype was counted many times. Time point here: patch test 1, 2 weeks after DPC sensitization. Treatment reported: therapeutic diphenylcyclopropenone sensitization with weekly scalp DPC. Extraction yielded total RNA from whole blood (unfractionated). TCRdb ran MiXCR on the RACE reads and lists one entry per CDR3 protein. The sample records a few hundred thousand distinct CDR3 sequences, 4.8% being singletons.

The sequence derives from a woman aged 45-60 years with alopecia areata. Some clones in this sample may be carry-over from other donors' samples. The sample here was whole blood, taken in connection with sensitization to the hapten diphenylcyclopropenone (DPC). The rearrangement uses TRBV20-1 and TRBJ2-2; a weak D match, TRBD2 (6 bases). CDR3 sequence: CSARVRGWAGELFF. The CDR3, as DNA: TGCAGTGCTAGAGTTCGGGGGTGGGCCGGGGAGCTGTTTTTT.